Following are 17 T cell receptor beta chains from one sample sequenced in a study of T cell responses to AZD1222 COVID-19 vaccine. Only in-frame clones appear in the TCRdb table, and some are missing; sequencing was by immunoSEQ multiplex PCR. The sample has more than 85,000 clones, roughly 90% seen once; the top ten hold over 12%. The material was peripheral blood, obtained 28 days after the second AZD1222 dose. The receptors were gathered from an adult who received the AZD1222 COVID-19 vaccine.

This rearrangement joins TRBV30 to TRBJ1-1, with a tentative D call TRBD1 (6 bases). The CDR3 consists of 14 residues. Trimming shortened V by 7 bases and J by 4 bases, and 19 bases separated the two germline ends. Looked up from germline, CDR1 is GTSNPN and CDR2 is SVGIG (reference sequence). CDR3 protein: CASHRGPGATEAFF. CDR3 DNA: TGTGCCTCCCACCGAGGCCCAGGGGCCACTGAAGCTTTCTTT.

A remark on this clone: The junction differs from germline at one of its ends, possibly a read error. J is TRBJ1-2 and V is TRBV3-1 (or the pseudogene TRBV3-2); TRBD1 is a possible D gene (6 bases). The CDR3 runs to 13 residues. CDR1 and CDR2 from the germline V gene are LGHDT and YNNKEL (reference sequence). For the CDR3, the DNA is TGTGCCAGCACCCAACAGGGTTTGTATGGCTACACCTTC. This sequence encodes CASTQQGLYGYTF.

The V and J genes are TRBV12-2 and TRBJ1-5; the DNA was not used to check the table's D call, TRBD1. TRBV12-2 is recorded as a pseudogene. CDR3 length: 15 amino acids. The CDR3 region is CASRLGQGWRQPQHF. CDR3 DNA: TGTGCAAGTCGCTTAGGGCAGGGTTGGCGTCAGCCCCAGCATTTT.

The chain combines TRBV7-9 with TRBJ2-1, with 8 positions matching TRBD1. The CDR3 has 17 residues. V trimming: 5 bases; J trimming: 6 bases; junction bases outside the gene matches: 15. Looked up from germline, CDR1 is SEHNR and CDR2 is FQNEAQ (reference sequence). This CDR3 reads CASSLTFGQGAPNEQFF. The CDR3 DNA sequence: TGTGCCAGCAGCCTCACTTTCGGCCAGGGGGCGCCCAATGAGCAGTTCTTC. Variable domain in full (rest from reference TRBV7-9 and TRBJ2-1): DTGVSQNPRHKITKRGQNVTFRCDPISEHNRLYWYRQTLGQGPEFLTYFQNEAQLEKSRLLSDRFSAERPKGSFSTLEIQRTEQGDSAMYLCASSLTFGQGAPNEQFFGPGTRLTVL.

This sequence joins TRBV7-9 and TRBJ2-1, with 8 bases aligning to TRBD2. Germline CDR1 and CDR2: SEHNR and FQNEAQ (reference sequence). This CDR3 has 13 residues. V gave up 0 bases and J gave up 10 bases; unmatched junction bases: 2. The CDR3 reads CASSLARLAEQFF. The DNA of the CDR3 is TGTGCCAGCAGCTTAGCGAGACTAGCGGAGCAGTTCTTC.

J is TRBJ2-7 and V is TRBV4-1, with 7 bases lining up with TRBD2. This CDR3 is 16 amino acids long. Germline trimming cut 1 base from V and 4 bases from J; bases unmatched to any gene: 10. Germline CDR1 and CDR2: MGHRA and YSYEKL. The CDR3 here is CASSQAKRAGEYEQYF. CDR3 DNA sequence: TGCGCCAGCAGCCAAGCCAAGCGGGCGGGGGAATACGAGCAGTACTTC.

This clone was found once. The chain is built from TRBV24-1 and TRBJ2-2, with D tentatively TRBD1 or TRBD2 (6 bases each). The germline gives CDR1 KGHDR, CDR2 SFDVKD. The V and J ends lost 8 bases and 6 bases respectively, with 9 bases between them. This CDR3 spans 12 amino acids. CDR3 amino acids: CATTGGPGELFF. CDR3 coding DNA: TGTGCCACCACCGGGGGCCCCGGGGAGCTGTTTTTT.

The chain has TRBV5-1 and TRBJ2-7, with TRBD2 matching over 7 bases. This CDR3 has 14 residues. Trimming took 1 base from V and 5 from J; bases not matched to a gene: 6. Germline V gives CDR1 SGHRS, CDR2 YFSETQ. The CDR3, as DNA: TGCGCCAGCAGCTTGTCCCAGCGGGAAGACGAGCAGTACTTC. Its translation: CASSLSQREDEQYF.

This chain connects TRBV4-2 to TRBJ2-7; TRBD2 might be the D (5 bases). The CDR3 length is 15 residues. Germline CDR1 and CDR2: LGHNA and YNFKEQ. Trimming took off 1 base at V and 2 bases at J, with 12 bases between the two ends. CDR3 residues: CASSQASGMTYEQYF. In DNA form, the CDR3 reads TGTGCCAGCAGCCAAGCTTCGGGGATGACCTACGAGCAGTACTTC.

The V call is TRBV6-5, the J call TRBJ1-6; D might be TRBD1 (6 bases). CDR1 is MNHEY and CDR2 is SVGAGI in the germline V gene. The V end was cut by 2 bases, the J end by 9 bases, with 14 bases between. This CDR3 spans 15 amino acids. The CDR3: CASSYLTGAGSPLHF. The CDR3 DNA sequence: TGTGCCAGCAGTTACCTAACGGGGGCCGGTTCACCCCTCCACTTT.

This sequence joins TRBV19 and TRBJ1-6; D not resolved. With 4 bases removed from V and 6 bases from J, the gap between germline ends came to 10 bases. In germline, CDR1 is LNHDA, CDR2 SQIVND (reference sequence). This CDR3 spans 14 amino acids. CDR3 protein: CASSTKTVNSPLHF. As DNA, the CDR3 is TGTGCCAGTAGTACAAAGACTGTTAATTCACCCCTCCACTTT.

The chain joins TRBV19 to TRBJ1-2; maybe TRBD1 (5 bases). This CDR3 is 14 amino acids long. Between the trimmed V and J ends, which lost 4 bases and 7 bases, there was a span of 16 bases. Germline loops: CDR1 LNHDA, CDR2 SQIVND (reference sequence). DNA of the CDR3: TGTGCCAGTAGTACCACGGGGGGTACTCGTGGCTACACCTTC. It specifies CASSTTGGTRGYTF. Drawing the rest from reference TRBV19 and TRBJ1-2, the complete variable domain is DGGITQSPKYLFRKEGQNVTLSCEQNLNHDAMYWYRQDPGQGLRLIYYSQIVNDFQKGDIAEGYSVSREKKESFPLTVTSAQKNPTAFYLCASSTTGGTRGYTFGSGTRLTVV.

The chain employs TRBV5-1 and TRBJ1-4; D call uncertain. V lost 1 base and J 2 bases, leaving 9 bases between the germline ends. From germline, CDR1 is SGHRS and CDR2 YFSETQ. This CDR3 region has 15 residues. CDR3 DNA sequence: TGCGCCAGCAGCTTGTTAGGTTTGACTAATGAAAAACTGTTTTTT. This translates into CASSLLGLTNEKLFF.

The rearrangement joins TRBV18 to TRBJ2-2; TRBD2 matches at 7 bases. Unmatched junction bases numbered 10, after V lost 6 bases and J lost 6 bases. The CDR3 totals 15 residues. Germline assignment: CDR1 KGHSH and CDR2 LQKENI. This CDR3 is CASSATGGASGELFF. CDR3 coding DNA: TGTGCCAGCTCCGCCACGGGGGGAGCCTCCGGGGAGCTGTTTTTT. The full variable domain, rest sourced from reference TRBV18 and TRBJ2-2, is NAGVMQNPRHLVRRRGQEARLRCSPMKGHSHVYWYRQLPEEGLKFMVYLQKENIIDESGMPKERFSAEFPKEGPSILRIQQVVRGDSAAYFCASSATGGASGELFFGEGSRLTVL.

The chain couples TRBV5-1 to TRBJ2-1; D is ambiguous. Per the germline V gene, CDR1 is SGHRS and CDR2 is YFSETQ. The CDR3 contains 15 residues. V shed 0 bases and J shed 3 bases, with 10 bases lying between them. CDR3 in amino acids: CASSLALSDYNEQFF. The DNA for the CDR3 is TGCGCCAGCAGCTTGGCCTTGAGCGACTACAATGAGCAGTTCTTC.

The rearrangement uses TRBV6-5 and TRBJ1-2; no definite D call. The CDR3 has 14 amino acids. Germline CDR1 reads MNHEY; CDR2 reads SVGAGI. The V and J ends lost 6 bases and 2 bases respectively, with 13 bases between them. CDR3 sequence: CASSIDGLNYGYTF. The CDR3 DNA sequence: TGTGCCAGCAGCATCGACGGCTTAAACTATGGCTACACCTTC.

V and J are TRBV29-1 and TRBJ1-5; D is uncertain. This CDR3 has 14 amino acids. Per the germline V gene, CDR1 is SQVTM and CDR2 is ANQGSEA. The V end was cut by 4 bases, the J end by 0 bases, with 10 bases between. In DNA, the CDR3 is TGCAGCGTTGCAGACGTAAATAGCAATCAGCCCCAGCATTTT. This translates into CSVADVNSNQPQHF. Drawing the rest from reference TRBV29-1 and TRBJ1-5, the complete variable domain is SAVISQKPSRDICQRGTSLTIQCQVDSQVTMMFWYRQQPGQSLTLIATANQGSEATYESGFVIDKFPISRPNLTFSTLTVSNMSPEDSSIYLCSVADVNSNQPQHFGDGTRLSIL.